This entry is about one TCR beta chain. This clonotype was found many times. Its target antigen remains unknown. The sample holds no much larger clone one base away, and base qualities are not on file. The sample comes from a study of blood T cells in healthy people across ages (dated by TCRdb to between 2015 and 2016). In the study overall: In model experiments, template switching captured about one uniquely barcoded TCR beta cDNA molecule for every two T cells. For two donors (one aged 18 to 30 and one aged 80 or older), the study analyzed two additional independent replicas of 1 million unique cDNA reads from the same blood draw. Four age groups were formed from the donors: young (average roughly 15 years), middle-aged (around 40), aged (roughly 56) and long-lived (more than 75). To avoid experimental bias, donors of different ages were spread randomly across the sequencing lanes. The study measured age-related changes in TCR beta repertoire diversity using deep sequencing normalized with unique cDNA molecular identifiers. The paper as a whole reports these results and caveats: Since profiling was done on bulk unsorted PBMCs, naive and antigen-experienced compartments could not be conclusively compared. Observed TCR beta diversity per million T cells fell roughly linearly with age, and a significant reduction was already apparent by age approximately 41. Compared with the aged group, the long-lived group had more naive CD4+ T cells, fewer expanded clones and increased TCR diversity, a pattern suggesting age selection. Because the CMV infection status of the donors was unknown, age-related changes in expanded clonotypes may potentially have been confounded. Estimates of total diversity from one million sequenced T cells were regarded as lower bounds and underestimates. A strong correlation was found between observed TCR beta diversity and the percentage of naive T cells measured by flow cytometry.

The roughly 39 donors, aged 6 to 90 years, were systemically healthy Caucasian individuals from Russia. Each donor gave about 11 milliliters of peripheral blood, drawn into EDTA-treated Vacutainer tubes. Ficoll-Paque density-gradient centrifugation was used to isolate PBMCs, with at least 6.5 million per sample. Trizol reagent was used to extract total RNA from PBMCs, with at least 5 micrograms per sample. The percentages of naive CD45RAhigh/CD27high T cells were determined by flow cytometry on a PBMC aliquot from every donor. The library relied on 5' RACE. A second roughly 6 to 12 cycle PCR used a sample-barcoded 5' primer and a J-beta primer mix. A template-switch 5' adaptor carrying 12 random nucleotides introduced a unique molecular identifier onto each TCR beta cDNA molecule. At least 3 million CDR3-containing paired-end reads were obtained from each sample. First-strand cDNA was synthesized from all RNA with the Mint cDNA synthesis kit, primed by a TRBC-specific oligonucleotide. Following uracil-DNA glycosylase treatment, all cDNA underwent a first 18-cycle PCR with the universal primers M1SS and BC2_uni_R. From the authors' description of their analysis: Normalization of each sample was performed by random selection of 1 million high-quality reads, each carrying a distinct molecular identifier. Instead of being binned into consensus sequences, reads that shared molecular identifiers were thrown out. MiTCR, set to a Q25 quality threshold and the strictest error-elimination algorithm, was used for CDR3 identification, clonotype clustering and error correction. A nonparametric unseen species model with Euler transformation was used to estimate lower-bound total TCR beta diversity. Starting from the raw public reads, TCRdb applied fastp trimming at Q25, assembled clones with MiXCR and retained in-frame beta chains. Rows are unified per CDR3 protein, each entry keeping the most common DNA and genes. TCRdb's processing, not the authors', yielded these V and J calls. In this sample the table shows fewer than 2 million distinct CDR3 sequences, roughly 43% of which occur a single time. The biggest ten clones account for under 25% of the sample.

This TCR came from a human donor in good health. Specimen: blood.

The nucleotides read TGTGCCAGCAGCTTAGAGTTGGCGCAAGAGACCCAGTACTTC. It specifies CASSLELAQETQYF. Rearrangement joined TRBV7-2 to TRBJ2-5; there is no confident call for the D gene. From a lookup of the germline V gene, CDR1 and CDR2 are SGHTA and FQGNSA. V is reduced by 1 base and J by 2 bases, leaving a spacing of 8 bases between them. The CDR3 runs 14 amino acids, cysteine and phenylalanine included. Of the read, only the CDR3 DNA is kept; its 42 bases are in frame from base 1.